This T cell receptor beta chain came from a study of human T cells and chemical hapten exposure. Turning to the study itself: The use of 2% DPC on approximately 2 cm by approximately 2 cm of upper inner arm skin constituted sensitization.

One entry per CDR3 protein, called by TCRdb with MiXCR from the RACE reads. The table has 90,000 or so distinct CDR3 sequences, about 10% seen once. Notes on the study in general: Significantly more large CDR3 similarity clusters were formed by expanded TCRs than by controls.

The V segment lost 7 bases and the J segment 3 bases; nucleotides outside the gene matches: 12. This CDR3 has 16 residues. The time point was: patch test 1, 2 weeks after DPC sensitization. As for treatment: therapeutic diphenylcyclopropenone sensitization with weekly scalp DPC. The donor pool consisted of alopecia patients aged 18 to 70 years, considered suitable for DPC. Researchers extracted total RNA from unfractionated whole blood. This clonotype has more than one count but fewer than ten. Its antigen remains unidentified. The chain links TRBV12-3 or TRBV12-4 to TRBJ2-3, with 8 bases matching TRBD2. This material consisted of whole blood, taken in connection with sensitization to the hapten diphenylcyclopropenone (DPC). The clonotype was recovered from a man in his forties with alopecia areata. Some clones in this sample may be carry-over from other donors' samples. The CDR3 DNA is TGTGCCAGCACCCGCGGGGGGCAATTGCTTACAGATACGCAGTATTTT. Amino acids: CASTRGGQLLTDTQYF.